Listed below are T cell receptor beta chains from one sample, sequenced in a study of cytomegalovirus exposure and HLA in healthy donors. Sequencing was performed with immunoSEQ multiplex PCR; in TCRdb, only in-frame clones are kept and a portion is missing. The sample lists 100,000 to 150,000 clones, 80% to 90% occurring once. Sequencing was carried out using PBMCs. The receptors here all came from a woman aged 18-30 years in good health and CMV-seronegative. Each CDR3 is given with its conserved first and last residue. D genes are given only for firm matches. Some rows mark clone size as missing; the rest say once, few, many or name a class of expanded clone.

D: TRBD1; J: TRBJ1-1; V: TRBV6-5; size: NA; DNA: TGTGCCAGCAGTTACTCGACAGGGGGCACTGAAGCTTTCTTT; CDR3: CASSYSTGGTEAFF
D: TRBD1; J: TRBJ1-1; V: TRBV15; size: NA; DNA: TGTGCCACCAGCAGACAGGGGGCAAACACTGAAGCTTTCTTT; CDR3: CATSRQGANTEAFF
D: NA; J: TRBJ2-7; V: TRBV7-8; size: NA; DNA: TGTGCCAGCAGCTCCCACAGGATTTCCGTCTACGAGCAGTACTTC; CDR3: CASSSHRISVYEQYF
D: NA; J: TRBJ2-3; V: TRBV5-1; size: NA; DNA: TGCGCCAGCAGCGGAACGGGGACACGCACAGATACGCAGTATTTT; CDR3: CASSGTGTRTDTQYF
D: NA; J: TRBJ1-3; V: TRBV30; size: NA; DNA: TGTGCCTGGAGCAGACAGGGAAACACCATATATTTT; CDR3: CAWSRQGNTIYF
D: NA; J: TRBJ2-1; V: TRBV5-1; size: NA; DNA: TGCGCCAGCAGCCTGCAGGTGCAACTCAGCTCCTACAATGAGCAGTTCTTC; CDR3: CASSLQVQLSSYNEQFF
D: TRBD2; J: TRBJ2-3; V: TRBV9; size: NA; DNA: TGTGCCAGCAGCGACAGACTAGCGGGGGAGACAGATACGCAGTATTTT; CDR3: CASSDRLAGETDTQYF
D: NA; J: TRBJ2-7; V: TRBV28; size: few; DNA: TGTGCCAGCAGCTGGACACTCCCAGGGGAGCAGTACTTC; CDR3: CASSWTLPGEQYF
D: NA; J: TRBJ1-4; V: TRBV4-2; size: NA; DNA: TGTGCCAGCAGCCAAACCCACCGGGACTTCAATGAAAAACTGTTTTTT; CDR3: CASSQTHRDFNEKLFF
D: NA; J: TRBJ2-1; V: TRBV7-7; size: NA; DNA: TGTGCTAGCAGCCCAGGTAGAGATTCGGGGGAGCAGTTCTTC; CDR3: CASSPGRDSGEQFF
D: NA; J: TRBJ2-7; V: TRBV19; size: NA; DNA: TGTGCCAGTAGATTAGCTCAAGGCCTTTCTTACGAGCAGTACTTC; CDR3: CASRLAQGLSYEQYF
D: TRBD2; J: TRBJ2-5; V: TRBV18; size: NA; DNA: TGTGCCAGCTCACGTGGACTAGCGGGGGGCCCGGGGCAAGAGACCCAGTACTTC; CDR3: CASSRGLAGGPGQETQYF
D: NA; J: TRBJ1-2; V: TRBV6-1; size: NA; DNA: TGTGCCAGCACCGGAGGGGGGGGAGGGAACTATGGCTACACCTTC; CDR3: CASTGGGGGNYGYTF
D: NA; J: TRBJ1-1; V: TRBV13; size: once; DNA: TGTGCCAGCAGCTTATCCCTTTACACTGAAGCTTTCTTT; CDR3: CASSLSLYTEAFF
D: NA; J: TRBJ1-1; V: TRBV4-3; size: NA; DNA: TGCGCCAGCAGCCAAGATCAAATGAACACTGAAGCTTTCTTT; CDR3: CASSQDQMNTEAFF
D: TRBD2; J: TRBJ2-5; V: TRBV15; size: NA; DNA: TGTGCCACCAGCAGAGATAGACTAGCGGGGGGGGACTGGGACTTC; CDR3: CATSRDRLAGGDWDF
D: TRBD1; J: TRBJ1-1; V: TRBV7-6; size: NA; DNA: TGTGCCAGCAGTTCAGACAGGGATGCTGAAGCTTTCTTT; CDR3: CASSSDRDAEAFF
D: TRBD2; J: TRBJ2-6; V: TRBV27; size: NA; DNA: TGTGCCAGCAGTTTATCGCTAGCGGGGGGGCTGGGGGCCAACGTCCTGACTTTC; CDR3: CASSLSLAGGLGANVLTF
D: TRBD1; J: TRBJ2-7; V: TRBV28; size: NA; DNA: TGTGCCAGCGCAAGCTTAAAGGGGGCTCTATCCGAGCAGTACTTC; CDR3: CASASLKGALSEQYF
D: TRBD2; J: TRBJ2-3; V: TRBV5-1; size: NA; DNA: TGCGCCAGCAGCATAGGACTAGCGGGGAACACAGATACGCAGTATTTT; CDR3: CASSIGLAGNTDTQYF
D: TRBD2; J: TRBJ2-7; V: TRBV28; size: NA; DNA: TGTGCCAGCAGTTTCTCAACTAGCGGGTACTACGAGCAGTACTTC; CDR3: CASSFSTSGYYEQYF
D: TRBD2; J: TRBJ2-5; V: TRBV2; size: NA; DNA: TGTGCCAGGGAGGGAGGACTAGCGCAAGAGACCCAGTACTTC; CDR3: CAREGGLAQETQYF
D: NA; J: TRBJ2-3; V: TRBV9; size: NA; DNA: TGTGCCAGCAGCGTAGCGGGCGGGGTGGCAGATACGCAGTATTTT; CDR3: CASSVAGGVADTQYF
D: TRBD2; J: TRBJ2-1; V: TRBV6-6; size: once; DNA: TGTGCCAGCAGTTACTTGGGACTAGCGCATGAGCAGTTCTTC; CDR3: CASSYLGLAHEQFF
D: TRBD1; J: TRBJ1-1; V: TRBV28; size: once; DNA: TGTGCCAGCAGTCCAATGGGACAGGGGGCAACTGAAGCTTTCTTT; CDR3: CASSPMGQGATEAFF
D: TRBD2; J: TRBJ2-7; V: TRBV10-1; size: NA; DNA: TGCGCCAGCAGTGAGTCGACTAGCGGGGGCGGCGAGCAGTACTTC; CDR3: CASSESTSGGGEQYF
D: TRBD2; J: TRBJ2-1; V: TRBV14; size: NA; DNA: TGTGCCAGCAGCCATCGACCGGGACTAGCGGGCTATGAGCAGTTCTTC; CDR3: CASSHRPGLAGYEQFF
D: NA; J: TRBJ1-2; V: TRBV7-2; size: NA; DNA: TGTGCCAGCAGCTCCTCCCCTAGCTATGGCTACACCTTC; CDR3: CASSSSPSYGYTF
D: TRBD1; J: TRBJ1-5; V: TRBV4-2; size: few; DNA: TGTGCCAGCAGCCAAGAGGCACAGGGGGCAAATCAGCCCCAGCATTTT; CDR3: CASSQEAQGANQPQHF
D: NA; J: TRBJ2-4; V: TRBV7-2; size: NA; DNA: TGTGCCAGCAGCTTAGCCGGCGGGGCCCTTAACATTCAGTACTTC; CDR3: CASSLAGGALNIQYF
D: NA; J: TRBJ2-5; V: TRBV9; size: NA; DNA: TGTGCCAGCAGCCCCTCTAGCAGGTACCAAGAGACCCAGTACTTC; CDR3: CASSPSSRYQETQYF
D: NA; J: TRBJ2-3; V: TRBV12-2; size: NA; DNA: TGTGCAAGTCGCTTAGGTCCTCGGGGTCCGAGCACAGATACGCAGTATTTT; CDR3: CASRLGPRGPSTDTQYF
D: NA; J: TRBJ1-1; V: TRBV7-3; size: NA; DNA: TGTGCCAGCAGCTTTGCAGGGGTCAACACTGAAGCTTTCTTT; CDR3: CASSFAGVNTEAFF
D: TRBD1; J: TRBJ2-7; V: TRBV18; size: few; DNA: TGTGCCAGCTCACCCATGGACAGGGCTGGGTACGAGCAGTACTTC; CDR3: CASSPMDRAGYEQYF
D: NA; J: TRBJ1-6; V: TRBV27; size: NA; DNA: TGTGCCAGCAGTCTAAACTATAATTCACCCCTCCACTTT; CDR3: CASSLNYNSPLHF
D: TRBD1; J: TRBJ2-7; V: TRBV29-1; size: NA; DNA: TGCAGCGCCCTGGGGGGACAGGGGGCGGTTAGTACCTACGAGCAGTACTTC; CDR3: CSALGGQGAVSTYEQYF
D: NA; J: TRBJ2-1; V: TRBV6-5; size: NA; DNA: TGTGCCAGCGGGAGCGCCGGCAGTGTGGGCAATGAGCAGTTCTTC; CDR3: CASGSAGSVGNEQFF
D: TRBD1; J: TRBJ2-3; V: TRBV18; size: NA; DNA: TGTGCCAGCGAGAAGACAGGGGGCATTGGAGATACGCAGTATTTT; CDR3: CASEKTGGIGDTQYF
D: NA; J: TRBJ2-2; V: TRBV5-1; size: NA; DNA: TGCGCCAGCAGCTTGGTAGGCGGGACCAGCACCGGGGAGCTGTTTTTT; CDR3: CASSLVGGTSTGELFF
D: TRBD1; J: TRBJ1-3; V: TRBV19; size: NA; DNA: TGTGCCAGCGGGACAGGAGGAAACACCATATATTTT; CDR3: CASGTGGNTIYF
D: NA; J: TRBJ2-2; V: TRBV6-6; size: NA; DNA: TGTGCCAGCAGACCGGGACTGGGCGCCGGGGAGCTGTTTTTT; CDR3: CASRPGLGAGELFF
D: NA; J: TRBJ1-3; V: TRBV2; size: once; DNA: TGTGCCAGCAGGGGGTCCGGGACTTCCGGAAACACCATATATTTT; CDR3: CASRGSGTSGNTIYF
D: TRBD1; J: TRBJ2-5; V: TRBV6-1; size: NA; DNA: TGTGCCAGCAGTGAAAATAGGGGGCGCCAAGAGACCCAGTACTTC; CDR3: CASSENRGRQETQYF
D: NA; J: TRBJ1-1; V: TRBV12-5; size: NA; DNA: TGTGCTAGTGGGGATAAGAGGAATGAAGCTTTCTTT; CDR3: CASGDKRNEAFF
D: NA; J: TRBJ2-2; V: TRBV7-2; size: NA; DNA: TGTGCCAGCAGCTTTAAGGGCCGGGAAACCGGGGAGCTGTTTTTT; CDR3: CASSFKGRETGELFF
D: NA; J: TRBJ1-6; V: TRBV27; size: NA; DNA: TGTGCCAGCAGTATCCTACAGGGAAGCTATAATTCACCCCTCCACTTT; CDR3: CASSILQGSYNSPLHF
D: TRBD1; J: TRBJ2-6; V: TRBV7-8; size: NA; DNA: TGTGCCAGCAGCCGCAGGGGGCGGAGTGGGGCCAACGTCCTGACTTTC; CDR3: CASSRRGRSGANVLTF
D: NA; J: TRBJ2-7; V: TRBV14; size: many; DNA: TGTGCCAGCAGCCAAGGGGGCCTTAAAAAGAGATTCGAGCCGTACTTC; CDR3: CASSQGGLKKRFEPYF
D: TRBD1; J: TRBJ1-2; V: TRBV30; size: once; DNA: TGTGCCTGGAGGACTACGGGACAGAAATATGGCTACACCTTC; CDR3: CAWRTTGQKYGYTF